This TCR beta chain originates from a study of blood T cell repertoires in COVID-19. Turning to the study itself: The study drew acute and convalescent COVID-19 samples from the United States, Italy and Spain.

V lost 7 bases and J 4 bases, leaving 11 bases between the germline ends. CDR3 length: 13 residues. Germline CDR1 and CDR2: LGHDT and YNNKEL (reference sequence). In the original analysis: By means of reference gene primer amplification, nucleated cell counts were estimated. TCRdb's table, derived via immunoSEQ multiplex PCR, lists solely in-frame clones and lacks some. That table is the source of V, J and clone size, and D and trimming were worked out from the DNA. Of 35,000 to 40,000 clones in the sample, over 70% are singletons; the top ten hold around 28%. This receptor was identified in a man older than 75 with active or convalescent COVID-19. The rearrangement joins TRBV3-1 (or the pseudogene TRBV3-2) to TRBJ1-3; maybe TRBD1 (5 bases). The sequenced material came from peripheral blood. The CDR3 loop is CASTKTVGNTIYF. CDR3 bases: TGTGCCAGCACCAAGACAGTAGGAAACACCATATATTTT.